This TCR beta chain stems from a study of T cell changes during pregnancy in multiple sclerosis. V gave up 3 bases and J gave up 1 base, with 9 bases separating them. Germline V gene lookup returns CDR1 SGHDT and CDR2 YYEEEE. This CDR3 has 14 residues. This table comes from immunoSEQ multiplex PCR, and its TCRdb copy is limited to in-frame clones, with some not included. The sample carries about 81,000 clones, just over 90% recorded once. This sequence joins TRBV5-6 and TRBJ2-3; D uncertain. The origin of this receptor is a female donor in good health, enrolled as a control in a pregnancy study. The material was peripheral blood, obtained in the third trimester of pregnancy. CDR3 in amino acids: CASSYSSGTDTQYF. The CDR3 nucleotides are TGTGCCAGCAGCTACTCTTCGGGCACAGATACGCAGTATTTT.